One and the same sample provided the 7 T cell receptor beta chains below, sequenced in a study of blood T cell repertoires in COVID-19. TCRdb's table, derived via immunoSEQ multiplex PCR, lists solely in-frame clones and lacks some. The top ten hold 2.5% to 3% of the sample, which has 110,000 or so clones, less than 80% seen once. The sequenced sample consisted of peripheral blood. These receptor sequences come from a man aged 50 to 59 with acute or convalescent COVID-19.

This clone was seen a handful of times. The chain has TRBV7-6 and TRBJ2-3; 9 nucleotides agree with TRBD2. This CDR3 is built from 16 residues. The V and J ends lost 3 bases and 2 bases, in that order; junction bases with no gene match: 6. Germline loops: CDR1 SGHVS, CDR2 FNYEAQ. This chain's CDR3 is CASSFPPSGDTDTQYF. The CDR3 region has the DNA TGTGCCAGCAGCTTCCCCCCTAGCGGGGACACAGATACGCAGTATTTT.

This clone appeared a single time. The chain combines TRBV5-5 with TRBJ1-1; D call uncertain. The germline V gene has CDR1 SGHKS and CDR2 YYEKEE (reference sequence). This CDR3 has 13 amino acids. The germline V and J ends were trimmed by 0 bases and 1 base, with 4 bases remaining between them. CDR3 residues: CASSLDTNTEAFF. The CDR3 nucleotides read TGTGCCAGCAGCTTGGACACGAACACTGAAGCTTTCTTT. The full variable domain, completed using reference TRBV5-5 and TRBJ1-1, is DAGVTQSPTHLIKTRGQQVTLRCSPISGHKSVSWYQQVLGQGPQFIFQYYEKEERGRGNFPDRFSARQFPNYSSELNVNALLLGDSALYLCASSLDTNTEAFFGQGTRLTVV.

The V and J genes are TRBV2 and TRBJ2-7; 9 bases match TRBD2. V lost 7 bases to trimming and J lost 7 bases; unmatched junction nucleotides: 14. The CDR3 is 15 amino acids. In germline, CDR1 is SNHLY, CDR2 FYNNEI. The CDR3 spells CASKGLAGPEGEQYF. The CDR3 DNA sequence: TGTGCCAGCAAGGGGCTAGCGGGACCCGAAGGGGAGCAGTACTTC.

The genes are TRBV28 and TRBJ2-7; no definite D call. This CDR3 is built from 15 residues. The germline gives CDR1 MDHEN, CDR2 SYDVKM. Trimming removed 6 bases at V and 6 bases at J, with 21 bases between. The DNA of the CDR3 is TGTGCCAGCAGCCTTAGCCTCTCTATAGCCAGCGAGCAGTACTTC. This sequence encodes CASSLSLSIASEQYF.

The rearrangement links TRBV6-5 to TRBJ2-7, with D perhaps matching TRBD1 (6 bases). Per the germline V gene, CDR1 is MNHEY and CDR2 is SVGAGI. The CDR3 consists of 15 residues. Trimming cost V 7 bases and J 0 bases, with 16 bases left between them. CDR3 sequence: CASNWDISRSYEQYF. The CDR3, as DNA: TGTGCCAGCAATTGGGACATTTCCCGCTCCTACGAGCAGTACTTC.

The V call is TRBV6-5, the J call TRBJ2-3; perhaps TRBD2 as D (5 bases). Trimming took 8 bases from V and 1 from J, leaving 13 bases between them. CDR1 and CDR2 (germline): MNHEY, SVGAGI. This CDR3 contains 14 residues. The CDR3 nucleotides are TGTGCCAGCGGACGGAGGTGGGGCACAGATACGCAGTATTTT. Protein sequence: CASGRRWGTDTQYF.

The genes are TRBV5-6 and TRBJ2-7; D is perhaps TRBD1 (6 bases). CDR1 and CDR2 from the germline V gene are SGHDT and YYEEEE. V gave up 3 bases and J gave up 4 bases, with 11 bases separating them. The CDR3 loop spans 13 amino acids. Here the CDR3 DNA reads TGTGCCAGCAGCTCGACAGGCCGGTACGAGCAGTACTTC. It translates to CASSSTGRYEQYF.